Listed below are T cell receptor beta chains from one sample, sequenced in a study of T-cell reconstitution after alpha-beta-depleted transplantation in children. MiXCR was run by TCRdb on the PCR reads, yielding one entry per CDR3 protein. The sample consists of roughly 150,000 distinct CDR3 sequences, over 8.5% of them appearing once. The starting material was PBMCs, obtained before TCRalphabeta/CD19-depleted stem cell transplant. These receptors came from a boy aged 2 to 10 with acute myeloid leukemia, due to receive a stem cell transplant. Both conserved end residues are part of each CDR3. A D gene is named only where the DNA matches it firmly. Only some rows state a clone size, as once, few, many or a class for expanded clones.

cdr3_aa	cdr3_nt	j_call	d_call	clone_size	v_call
CSARPGQDGTQYF	TGCAGTGCTCGCCCGGGACAGGATGGCACCCAGTACTTC	TRBJ2-5	TRBD1	many	TRBV20-1
CASSPTWLAGVPSFYNEQFF	TGCGCCAGCAGCCCCACTTGGCTAGCGGGAGTCCCTTCCTTCTACAATGAGCAGTTCTTC	TRBJ2-1	TRBD2	many	TRBV5-1
CSVETGPTDTQYF	TGCAGCGTGGAAACCGGGCCAACAGATACGCAGTATTTT	TRBJ2-3	-	many	TRBV29-1
CASSQESFAGRSETQYF	TGTGCCAGCAGCCAAGAATCCTTTGCGGGACGATCAGAGACCCAGTACTTC	TRBJ2-5	-	many	TRBV3-1
CASSFGGSSYEQYF	TGTGCCAGCAGTTTTGGCGGGAGTAGCTACGAGCAGTACTTC	TRBJ2-7	TRBD2	-	TRBV28
CASSGPGYNEQFF	TGTGCCAGCAGTGGGCCAGGCTACAATGAGCAGTTCTTC	TRBJ2-1	-	many	TRBV6-1
CSASGANVLTF	TGCAGTGCTTCTGGGGCCAACGTCCTGACTTTC	TRBJ2-6	-	many	TRBV20-1
CASSLGDRTLNTEAFF	TGTGCCAGCAGTTTGGGGGACAGAACGTTGAACACTGAAGCTTTCTTT	TRBJ1-1	TRBD1	many	TRBV12-3/TRBV12-4
CASSTRGRETQYF	TGTGCCAGCAGCACTAGAGGACGGGAGACCCAGTACTTC	TRBJ2-5	-	many	TRBV3-1
CASSLERQATGELFF	TGTGCCAGCAGCTTAGAACGACAGGCCACCGGGGAGCTGTTTTTT	TRBJ2-2	-	many	TRBV7-8
CSATGQGETDTQYF	TGCAGTGCCACGGGACAGGGGGAAACAGATACGCAGTATTTT	TRBJ2-3	TRBD1	many	TRBV20-1
CASSFYRAANSPLHF	TGTGCCAGCAGTTTTTACAGGGCGGCTAATTCACCCCTCCACTTT	TRBJ1-6	-	many	TRBV28
CASSPMGGYSYNEQFF	TGTGCCAGCAGCCCCATGGGAGGGTACTCCTACAATGAGCAGTTCTTC	TRBJ2-1	TRBD2	many	TRBV11-2
CASSRMFVRGQYEQYF	TGTGCCAGCAGCCGGATGTTTGTCAGGGGGCAGTACGAGCAGTACTTC	TRBJ2-7	TRBD1	many	TRBV7-9
CASSFWGSGANVLTF	TGTGCCAGCAGCTTTTGGGGTTCCGGGGCCAACGTCCTGACTTTC	TRBJ2-6	-	many	TRBV7-2
CASRQETNTGELFF	TGTGCCAGTCGACAGGAGACGAACACCGGGGAGCTGTTTTTT	TRBJ2-2	-	many	TRBV2
CATCRAGLAQETQYF	TGTGCCACCTGCCGCGCGGGACTAGCCCAAGAGACCCAGTACTTC	TRBJ2-5	-	few	TRBV3-2
CASRDGYNEQFF	TGCGCCAGCAGGGACGGCTACAATGAGCAGTTCTTC	TRBJ2-1	-	many	TRBV5-1
CSARVVSGQETQYF	TGCAGTGCTAGAGTAGTAAGCGGCCAAGAGACCCAGTACTTC	TRBJ2-5	-	many	TRBV20-1
CASSHTFDEQFF	TGTGCCAGCAGCCATACTTTTGATGAGCAGTTCTTC	TRBJ2-1	-	many	TRBV4-2
CASPKTGGEQPQHF	TGCGCCAGCCCTAAAACAGGGGGGGAGCAGCCCCAGCATTTT	TRBJ1-5	TRBD1	many	TRBV5-1
CASSPGTVGGYTF	TGTGCCAGCAGCCCCGGGACAGTAGGTGGCTACACCTTC	TRBJ1-2	TRBD1	many	TRBV3-1
CASSGAGGSEAFF	TGTGCCAGCAGTGGGGCGGGGGGCTCTGAAGCTTTCTTT	TRBJ1-1	-	-	TRBV5-4
CASSYGPFLGELFF	TGTGCCAGCAGTTACGGTCCATTTCTCGGGGAGCTGTTTTTT	TRBJ2-2	-	many	TRBV6-5
CASSQDSLREGLYEQYF	TGCGCCAGCAGCCAAGATAGTTTGCGGGAGGGCCTCTACGAGCAGTACTTC	TRBJ2-7	TRBD2	many	TRBV4-1
CASRPGQKPNNEQFF	TGTGCCAGCAGGCCGGGACAGAAGCCAAACAATGAGCAGTTCTTC	TRBJ2-1	TRBD1	many	TRBV12-3/TRBV12-4
CASSPRRGRGYGYTF	TGTGCCAGCAGCCCAAGGAGGGGGCGAGGCTATGGCTACACCTTC	TRBJ1-2	TRBD1	many	TRBV7-2
CASGEITGELFF	TGTGCCAGCGGGGAAATCACCGGGGAGCTGTTTTTT	TRBJ2-2	-	many	TRBV6-1
CSARRSGRDTDTQYF	TGCAGTGCTAGACGGAGCGGGAGGGATACAGATACGCAGTATTTT	TRBJ2-3	TRBD2	many	TRBV20-1
CSARDLIQGTGGYTF	TGCAGTGCTAGAGATCTAATTCAGGGTACGGGTGGCTACACCTTC	TRBJ1-2	-	many	TRBV20-1
CASSQDIGGYNEQFF	TGTGCCAGCAGCCAAGATATCGGTGGGTACAATGAGCAGTTCTTC	TRBJ2-1	-	many	TRBV14
CSALLTSGSSDTQYF	TGCAGTGCCCTCTTGACTAGCGGGAGCTCGGATACGCAGTATTTT	TRBJ2-3	TRBD2	many	TRBV20-1
CASSLISTYNEQFF	TGCGCCAGCAGCTTGATTAGCACCTACAATGAGCAGTTCTTC	TRBJ2-1	-	many	TRBV5-1
CSARDLRGGIIETQYF	TGCAGTGCTAGAGATCTGCGGGGGGGAATTATTGAGACCCAGTACTTC	TRBJ2-5	TRBD2	many	TRBV20-1
CASSQFGVGETQYF	TGTGCCAGCAGTCAATTCGGGGTTGGGGAGACCCAGTACTTC	TRBJ2-5	-	many	TRBV6-1
CASGDRAGSDEEQFF	TGCGCCAGCGGCGACCGGGCGGGGTCTGACGAAGAGCAGTTCTTC	TRBJ2-1	-	many	TRBV5-1
CASSQNEQFF	TGTGCCAGCTCCCAGAATGAGCAGTTCTTC	TRBJ2-1	-	many	TRBV25-1
CASSQEGPTNEKLFF	TGCGCCAGCAGCCAAGAAGGACCAACTAATGAAAAACTGTTTTTT	TRBJ1-4	-	many	TRBV4-1
CATSRPFRQGEETQYF	TGTGCCACCAGCAGACCCTTTCGGCAGGGCGAAGAGACCCAGTACTTC	TRBJ2-5	-	many	TRBV15
CASSLHSRYSSGIQETQYF	TGTGCCAGCAGCTTACACTCCAGATACTCTAGCGGGATACAAGAGACCCAGTACTTC	TRBJ2-5	TRBD2	many	TRBV11-2
CASSRYGERNQPQHF	TGTGCCAGCAGCCGCTATGGAGAGAGAAATCAGCCCCAGCATTTT	TRBJ1-5	-	many	TRBV5-5
CASSPRRGMNTEAFF	TGTGCCAGCAGCCCCCGTCGGGGGATGAACACTGAAGCTTTCTTT	TRBJ1-1	-	many	TRBV9
CASSLRTSGTGGELFF	TGTGCCAGCAGTTTGAGGACTAGCGGGACTGGCGGGGAGCTGTTTTTT	TRBJ2-2	TRBD2	many	TRBV12-3/TRBV12-4
CASSRDYPYNEQFF	TGTGCCAGCAGTCGGGACTACCCCTACAATGAGCAGTTCTTC	TRBJ2-1	TRBD2	many	TRBV12-3/TRBV12-4
CSARWTGKGTEAFF	TGCAGTGCTCGCTGGACAGGGAAAGGGACTGAAGCTTTCTTT	TRBJ1-1	TRBD1	many	TRBV20-1
CASSPGTALSYNEQFF	TGTGCCAGCAGCCCCGGGACAGCTCTCTCCTACAATGAGCAGTTCTTC	TRBJ2-1	TRBD1	many	TRBV5-6
CASSPSSSGNTIYF	TGTGCCAGCAGCCCCTCCAGTAGTGGAAACACCATATATTTT	TRBJ1-3	-	many	TRBV3-1
CASSQMTSGRANNEQFF	TGTGCCAGCAGCCAAATGACTAGCGGGAGGGCCAATAATGAGCAGTTCTTC	TRBJ2-1	TRBD2	many	TRBV3-1
CASSLIRVMNMNTEAFF	TGTGCCAGCAGCCTTATCCGGGTGATGAACATGAACACTGAAGCTTTCTTT	TRBJ1-1	-	many	TRBV7-8
CASSLRSGNEQFF	TGTGCCAGCAGTTTAAGGAGTGGGAATGAGCAGTTCTTC	TRBJ2-1	-	few	TRBV27
CASSLYEAQPQHF	TGTGCCAGCAGTTTGTACGAAGCTCAGCCCCAGCATTTT	TRBJ1-5	-	many	TRBV27